The clone carrying this T cell receptor (beta chain) was found a few times. Unique molecular identifiers were used to barcode this TCRbeta library. One entry per CDR3 protein results from TCRdb running MiXCR on the PCR reads. The data show 440,000 or so distinct CDR3 sequences, around 9.9% seen once. This entry is derived from a study of T-cell reconstitution after alpha-beta-depleted transplantation in children. This CDR3 has 15 residues. Germline V gene lookup returns CDR1 DFQATT and CDR2 SNEGSKA (reference sequence). Trimming removed 6 bases from V and 6 bases from J; junction bases left unmatched: 11.

The receptor was isolated from a human donor who donated a stem cell graft to a child with acute myeloid leukemia. The chain joins TRBV20-1 to TRBJ2-1; the match to TRBD1 covers 10 bases. Sequencing used PBMCs from the stem cell graft donor, obtained from the stem cell graft. The CDR3 sequence: CSASTTGGLFNEQFF. The CDR3 DNA reads TGCAGTGCAAGTACGACAGGGGGCCTCTTCAATGAGCAGTTCTTC.